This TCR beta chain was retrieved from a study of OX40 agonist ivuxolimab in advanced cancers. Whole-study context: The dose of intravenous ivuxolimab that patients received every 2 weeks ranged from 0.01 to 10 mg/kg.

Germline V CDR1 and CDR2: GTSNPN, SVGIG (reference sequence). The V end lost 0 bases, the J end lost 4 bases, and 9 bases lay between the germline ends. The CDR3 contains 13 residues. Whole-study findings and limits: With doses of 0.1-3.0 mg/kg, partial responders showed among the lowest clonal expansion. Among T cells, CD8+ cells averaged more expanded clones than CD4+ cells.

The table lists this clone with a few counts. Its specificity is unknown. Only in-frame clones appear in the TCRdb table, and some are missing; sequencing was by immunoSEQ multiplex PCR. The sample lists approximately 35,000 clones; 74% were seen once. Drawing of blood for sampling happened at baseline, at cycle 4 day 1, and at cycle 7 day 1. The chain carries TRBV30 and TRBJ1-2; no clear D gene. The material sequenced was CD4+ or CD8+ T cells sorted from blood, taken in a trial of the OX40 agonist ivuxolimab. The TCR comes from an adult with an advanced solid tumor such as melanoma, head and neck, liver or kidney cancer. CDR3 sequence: CAWSVGHSYGYTF. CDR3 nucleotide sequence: TGTGCCTGGAGTGTTGGGCACTCCTATGGCTACACCTTC.